Listed below are T cell receptor beta chains from one sample, sequenced in a study of T-cell reconstitution after alpha-beta-depleted transplantation in children. From the PCR reads, TCRdb called clonotypes with MiXCR, one entry per CDR3 protein. The sample records about 610,000 distinct CDR3 sequences, 10% to 13% being singletons. The specimen was PBMCs from the stem cell graft donor, collected from the stem cell graft. The receptors were gathered from a human donor who donated a stem cell graft to a child with acute myeloid leukemia. Both conserved end residues are part of each CDR3. D genes are given only for firm matches. Clone size appears in some rows only: once, few, many, or a class for an expanded clone.

j_gene: TRBJ2-1; abundance: .; v_gene: TRBV14; d_gene: TRBD2; CDR3aa: CASSPPRSGRGNEQFF; CDR3nt: TGTGCCAGCAGCCCTCCCCGGAGCGGGAGAGGCAATGAGCAGTTCTTC
j_gene: TRBJ1-1; abundance: .; v_gene: TRBV9; d_gene: .; CDR3aa: CASTTGFIPDTEAFF; CDR3nt: TGTGCCAGCACCACAGGGTTTATTCCGGACACTGAAGCTTTCTTT
j_gene: TRBJ2-5; abundance: .; v_gene: TRBV20-1; d_gene: TRBD1; CDR3aa: CSASRTGAETQYF; CDR3nt: TGCAGTGCTAGTCGGACAGGGGCGGAGACCCAGTACTTC
j_gene: TRBJ1-1; abundance: once; v_gene: TRBV5-1; d_gene: .; CDR3aa: CASSLSARVNTEAFF; CDR3nt: TGCGCCAGCAGCTTATCGGCCCGGGTGAACACTGAAGCTTTCTTT
j_gene: TRBJ1-2; abundance: .; v_gene: TRBV5-6; d_gene: .; CDR3aa: CASHLQGQGYTF; CDR3nt: TGTGCCAGCCATCTACAGGGCCAGGGCTACACCTTC
j_gene: TRBJ2-5; abundance: few; v_gene: TRBV3-1; d_gene: .; CDR3aa: CASTSNGETQYF; CDR3nt: TGTGCCAGCACCTCAAACGGGGAGACCCAGTACTTC
j_gene: TRBJ2-1; abundance: few; v_gene: TRBV6-2/TRBV6-3; d_gene: TRBD2; CDR3aa: CASRIGLAGVSYNEQFF; CDR3nt: TGTGCCAGCAGAATCGGACTAGCGGGAGTATCCTACAATGAGCAGTTCTTC
j_gene: TRBJ2-6; abundance: .; v_gene: TRBV20-1; d_gene: TRBD2; CDR3aa: CSASPGTAGAGANVLTF; CDR3nt: TGCAGTGCTAGCCCCGGGACGGCGGGGGCTGGGGCCAACGTCCTGACTTTC
j_gene: TRBJ2-2; abundance: few; v_gene: TRBV3-1; d_gene: .; CDR3aa: CASSQVDGPGELFF; CDR3nt: TGTGCCAGCAGCCAAGTCGACGGCCCCGGGGAGCTGTTTTTT
j_gene: TRBJ2-2; abundance: many; v_gene: TRBV18; d_gene: .; CDR3aa: CASSPQWNTGELFF; CDR3nt: TGTGCCAGCTCACCACAGTGGAACACCGGGGAGCTGTTTTTT
j_gene: TRBJ2-5; abundance: few; v_gene: TRBV6-5; d_gene: TRBD2; CDR3aa: CASSYSKPSGRKQETQYF; CDR3nt: TGTGCCAGCAGTTACTCGAAGCCTAGCGGAAGGAAACAAGAGACCCAGTACTTC
j_gene: TRBJ2-2; abundance: many; v_gene: TRBV12-3/TRBV12-4; d_gene: .; CDR3aa: CASTWGTGELFF; CDR3nt: TGTGCCAGCACGTGGGGCACCGGGGAGCTGTTTTTT
j_gene: TRBJ1-2; abundance: few; v_gene: TRBV12-3/TRBV12-4; d_gene: TRBD1; CDR3aa: CASSFWRQGARDGYTF; CDR3nt: TGTGCCAGCAGTTTTTGGAGACAGGGGGCCCGGGATGGCTACACCTTC
j_gene: TRBJ2-3; abundance: .; v_gene: TRBV29-1; d_gene: .; CDR3aa: CSAQTRDTQYF; CDR3nt: TGCAGCGCCCAGACTCGAGATACGCAGTATTTT
j_gene: TRBJ1-5; abundance: few; v_gene: TRBV20-1; d_gene: .; CDR3aa: CSPREGTMDQPQHF; CDR3nt: TGCAGTCCTAGAGAAGGGACGATGGATCAGCCCCAGCATTTT
j_gene: TRBJ2-5; abundance: few; v_gene: TRBV2; d_gene: .; CDR3aa: CASLEVETQYF; CDR3nt: TGTGCCAGCCTGGAGGTAGAGACCCAGTACTTC
j_gene: TRBJ2-3; abundance: many; v_gene: TRBV6-4; d_gene: .; CDR3aa: CASSVDHSSTDTQYF; CDR3nt: TGTGCCAGCAGTGTAGACCATTCTAGCACAGATACGCAGTATTTT
j_gene: TRBJ2-7; abundance: .; v_gene: TRBV4-2; d_gene: TRBD2; CDR3aa: CASSEGLAFSYEQYF; CDR3nt: TGTGCCAGCAGCGAAGGACTAGCGTTCTCCTACGAGCAGTACTTC
j_gene: TRBJ1-2; abundance: .; v_gene: TRBV6-1; d_gene: TRBD1; CDR3aa: CASKRQGAAGGYTF; CDR3nt: TGTGCCAGCAAAAGACAGGGGGCGGCGGGGGGCTACACCTTC
j_gene: TRBJ2-2; abundance: few; v_gene: TRBV6-2/TRBV6-3; d_gene: TRBD2; CDR3aa: CASSYSSGTTTGELFF; CDR3nt: TGTGCCAGCAGTTACTCCAGCGGGACGACCACCGGGGAGCTGTTTTTT
j_gene: TRBJ1-5; abundance: .; v_gene: TRBV27; d_gene: .; CDR3aa: CASSFTSDQPQHF; CDR3nt: TGTGCCAGCAGTTTTACGAGTGATCAGCCCCAGCATTTT
j_gene: TRBJ1-1; abundance: few; v_gene: TRBV4-2; d_gene: TRBD1; CDR3aa: CASSQVRAGGDTEAFF; CDR3nt: TGTGCCAGCAGCCAAGTTCGCGCAGGGGGGGACACTGAAGCTTTCTTT
j_gene: TRBJ2-3; abundance: many; v_gene: TRBV29-1; d_gene: .; CDR3aa: CSVNGLDTQYF; CDR3nt: TGCAGCGTGAACGGGTTGGATACGCAGTATTTT
j_gene: TRBJ2-3; abundance: once; v_gene: TRBV18; d_gene: TRBD2; CDR3aa: CASSPREVYTDTQYF; CDR3nt: TGTGCCAGCTCTCCCCGGGAGGTCTACACAGATACGCAGTATTTT
j_gene: TRBJ2-3; abundance: few; v_gene: TRBV12-5; d_gene: .; CDR3aa: CASAWEGGTQYF; CDR3nt: TGTGCTAGTGCTTGGGAAGGGGGTACGCAGTATTTT
j_gene: TRBJ2-1; abundance: .; v_gene: TRBV27; d_gene: TRBD2; CDR3aa: CASSLQGVAGGWGEQFF; CDR3nt: TGTGCCAGCAGTCTGCAGGGCGTAGCGGGAGGGTGGGGTGAGCAGTTCTTC
j_gene: TRBJ1-1; abundance: .; v_gene: TRBV29-1; d_gene: .; CDR3aa: CSVDNPADEAFF; CDR3nt: TGCAGCGTTGATAATCCGGCAGATGAAGCTTTCTTT
j_gene: TRBJ2-4; abundance: .; v_gene: TRBV20-1; d_gene: .; CDR3aa: CSASNPKNIQYF; CDR3nt: TGCAGTGCGAGCAACCCGAAAAACATTCAGTACTTC